The 28 T cell receptor beta chains below come from one sample, sequenced in a study of T cell changes during pregnancy in multiple sclerosis. Clones were sequenced by immunoSEQ multiplex PCR, and TCRdb holds only the in-frame ones, with some missing. This table holds tens of thousands of clones, about nine tenths found once. The sample was peripheral blood, taken before pregnancy. These receptor sequences come from a female donor with multiple sclerosis, enrolled in a pregnancy study.

The chain is built from TRBV2 and TRBJ1-2; maybe TRBD1 (6 bases). Germline V gene data show CDR1 as SNHLY and CDR2 as FYNNEI. This CDR3 has 14 amino acids. V was cut by 5 bases and J by 4 bases, with 14 bases left in between. This chain's CDR3 is CASSSGTPLYGYTF. CDR3 in DNA: TGTGCCAGCAGTTCCGGGACACCTCTCTATGGCTACACCTTC. Looking up the rest from reference TRBV2 and TRBJ1-2 gives the full variable domain: EPEVTQTPSHQVTQMGQEVILRCVPISNHLYFYWYRQILGQKVEFLVSFYNNEISEKSEIFDDQFSVERPDGSNFTLKIRSTKLEDSAMYFCASSSGTPLYGYTFGSGTRLTVV.

This rearrangement joins TRBV7-9 to TRBJ2-7; 8 nucleotides align to TRBD2. Germline CDR1 reads SEHNR; CDR2 reads FQNEAQ (reference sequence). The CDR3 covers 15 residues. Losses at the gene ends were 4 bases for V and 3 bases for J; bases not matched to a gene: 8. CDR3 DNA: TGTGCCAGCAGCTCCCGGACAGCGGGAGTCTACGAGCAGTACTTC. This translates into CASSSRTAGVYEQYF.

The chain uses TRBV1 and TRBJ2-7; the table's TRBD2 call for D was not verified on the DNA. TRBV1 constitutes a pseudogene. The CDR3 is 13 amino acids. The CDR3 spells CTSSQGGDYEQYF. CDR3 in DNA: TGCACCAGCAGCCAAGGGGGGGACTACGAGCAGTACTTC.

CDR3 DNA: TGTGCCAGCAGCTTGGGGCTAGCGTCGATCCAAGAGACCCAGTACTTC. Protein: CASSLGLASIQETQYF. The gene calls are TRBV5-6 and TRBJ2-5; D possibly corresponds to TRBD2 (6 bases). The V gene lost 0 bases and the J gene lost 1 base, with 13 bases spanning the gap. The V gene's germline CDR1 is SGHDT and CDR2 YYEEEE. The CDR3 extends over 16 amino acids.

The chain couples TRBV29-1 to TRBJ1-4; D is ambiguous. Between the trimmed V and J ends, which lost 2 bases and 10 bases, there was a span of 8 bases. The CDR3 totals 11 residues. Germline V gene sequence: CDR1 SQVTM, CDR2 ANQGSEA. The DNA of the CDR3 is TGCAGCGTTGAATCCTTCGGAAAACTGTTTTTT. As protein: CSVESFGKLFF. Variable domain in full (rest from reference TRBV29-1 and TRBJ1-4): SAVISQKPSRDICQRGTSLTIQCQVDSQVTMMFWYRQQPGQSLTLIATANQGSEATYESGFVIDKFPISRPNLTFSTLTVSNMSPEDSSIYLCSVESFGKLFFGSGTQLSVL.

The chain couples TRBV19 to TRBJ1-5; TRBD1 matches at 7 bases. This CDR3 spans 13 amino acids. Germline V gene lookup returns CDR1 LNHDA and CDR2 SQIVND (reference sequence). V dropped 6 bases and J dropped 8; count of bases not matched to a gene: 7. CDR3 nucleotides: TGTGCCAGTAGGGACAGGTCATTGAAGCCCCAGCATTTT. Translation gives CASRDRSLKPQHF. The full variable domain, with the rest looked up from reference TRBV19 and TRBJ1-5, is DGGITQSPKYLFRKEGQNVTLSCEQNLNHDAMYWYRQDPGQGLRLIYYSQIVNDFQKGDIAEGYSVSREKKESFPLTVTSAQKNPTAFYLCASRDRSLKPQHFGDGTRLSIL.

The chain's CDR3 is CASSFGQGAGNQPQHF. The CDR3 region has the DNA TGTGCCAGCAGTTTTGGACAGGGGGCCGGCAATCAGCCCCAGCATTTT. J is TRBJ1-5 and V is TRBV27; 11 nucleotides line up with TRBD1. J lost 2 bases, V lost 3 bases, and 3 bases had no gene match. Germline-derived CDR1 and CDR2 are MNHEY and SMNVEV (reference sequence). The CDR3 contains 16 residues.

The chain has TRBV6-1 and TRBJ2-7; D gene ambiguous. The germline V gene encodes CDR1 MNHNS and CDR2 SASEGT. V was pared by 2 bases and J by 6 bases, with 5 bases between. The CDR3 is made up of 11 amino acids. The CDR3 DNA follows: TGTGCCAGCAGTGAATTGAGCGAGCAGTACTTC. Amino acids: CASSELSEQYF.

The chain joins TRBV2 to TRBJ2-2; D is possibly TRBD2 (6 bases). The CDR3 extends over 15 amino acids. V was cut by 2 bases and J by 2 bases, with 9 bases left in between. Looked up from germline, CDR1 is SNHLY and CDR2 is FYNNEI. This chain's CDR3 is CASSERGRNTGELFF. Written as DNA, the CDR3 is TGTGCCAGCAGTGAACGGGGGAGAAACACCGGGGAGCTGTTTTTT.

The V gene is TRBV19, the J gene TRBJ2-7, with TRBD2 matching over 9 bases. J lost 0 bases, V lost 4 bases, and 10 bases had no gene match. The CDR3 loop spans 17 amino acids. CDR1 and CDR2 from the germline V gene are LNHDA and SQIVND (reference sequence). CDR3: CASSRSSGGLNSYEQYF. The CDR3 DNA reads as TGTGCCAGTAGTAGGTCGAGCGGGGGGCTAAACTCCTACGAGCAGTACTTC.

The J gene is TRBJ2-4, the V gene TRBV13; tentatively, D is TRBD2 (6 bases). Germline V gives CDR1 PRHDT, CDR2 FYEKMQ (reference sequence). The CDR3 consists of 14 residues. Trimming left V 3 bases short and J 4 bases short, with 10 bases between. This chain's CDR3 is CASSFSGAKNIQYF. CDR3 coding DNA: TGTGCCAGCAGCTTTTCGGGAGCGAAAAACATTCAGTACTTC.

J is TRBJ2-3 and V is TRBV5-6; 8 bases align to TRBD2. There are 16 residues in the CDR3. With 3 bases clipped from V and 0 bases from J, the junction kept 6 bases outside the gene matches. Germline assignment: CDR1 SGHDT and CDR2 YYEEEE. CDR3 amino acids: CASSSLAGPSTDTQYF. DNA of the CDR3: TGTGCCAGCAGCTCCTTAGCGGGGCCTAGCACAGATACGCAGTATTTT.

This clone was observed a single time. The V call is TRBV19, the J call TRBJ2-7; 8 positions agree with TRBD2. Germline loops: CDR1 LNHDA, CDR2 SQIVND (reference sequence). V lost 6 bases to trimming and J lost 5 bases; unmatched junction nucleotides: 9. The CDR3 extends over 14 amino acids. The CDR3 region is CASSAPGGGHEQYF. Written as DNA, the CDR3 is TGTGCCAGTAGCGCCCCCGGGGGGGGTCACGAGCAGTACTTC.

The V call is TRBV14, the J call TRBJ1-1; D not resolved. This CDR3 contains 14 residues. V was shortened by 1 base and J by 4 bases, with 10 bases between the two germline ends. Germline CDR1 is SGHDN and CDR2 is FVKESK. CDR3 residues: CASSQVVGPTEAFF. Written as DNA, the CDR3 is TGTGCCAGCAGCCAAGTGGTGGGCCCCACTGAAGCTTTCTTT.

This chain links TRBV6-1 with TRBJ2-3; maybe TRBD2 (5 bases). Germline V gene data show CDR1 as MNHNS and CDR2 as SASEGT. This CDR3 region has 15 residues. V lost 0 bases to trimming and J lost 6 bases, with 13 bases between them. This CDR3 reads CASSEAPGLGDTQYF. The CDR3 bases are TGTGCCAGCAGTGAAGCACCCGGACTGGGCGATACGCAGTATTTT.

This clone is a singleton in its sample. The chain has TRBV2 and TRBJ2-1; 9 bases are shared with TRBD2. CDR3 length: 18 amino acids. The V and J ends lost 5 bases and 8 bases, in that order; junction bases with no gene match: 19. CDR1 is SNHLY, CDR2 FYNNEI, per germline. CDR3 loop: CASSLPSGTSSQGDEQFF. In DNA form, the CDR3 reads TGTGCCAGCAGTCTACCGTCCGGGACTAGCTCACAGGGAGATGAGCAGTTCTTC.

The chain employs TRBV30 and TRBJ2-7, with TRBD2 matching over 9 bases. V shed 7 bases and J 1 base; nucleotides not matched to a gene: 5. Germline V gene sequence: CDR1 GTSNPN, CDR2 SVGIG (reference sequence). The CDR3 has 13 amino acids. The CDR3 region is CALLAGTSYEQYF. The CDR3 DNA reads as TGTGCCTTACTAGCGGGTACTTCCTACGAGCAGTACTTC. Variable domain in full (rest from reference TRBV30 and TRBJ2-7): SQTIHQWPATLVQPVGSPLSLECTVEGTSNPNLYWYRQAAGRGLQLLFYSVGIGQISSEVPQNLSASRPQDRQFILSSKKLLLSDSGFYLCALLAGTSYEQYFGPGTRLTVT.

This chain uses TRBV4-3 with TRBJ2-3, with D possibly TRBD2 on 6 matching bases. CDR3 length equals 14 residues. Germline values: CDR1 LGHNA, CDR2 YSLEER. V dropped 0 bases and J dropped 4 bases, with 8 bases sitting between them. CDR3 in DNA: TGCGCCAGCAGCCAAGATAGCGGTTCAGATACGCAGTATTTT. It yields the protein CASSQDSGSDTQYF.

The chain has TRBV27 and TRBJ2-5, with D tentatively TRBD2 (5 bases). The length of the CDR3 is 9 residues. The germline V gene encodes CDR1 MNHEY and CDR2 SMNVEV (reference sequence). Trimming took off 6 bases at V and 13 bases at J, with 9 bases between the two ends. CDR3 coding DNA: TGTGCCAGCAGGGACTCCCCGTACTTC. Translation gives CASRDSPYF.

As DNA, the CDR3 is TGCAGCGTTGTGTTAGCGGGGCCAACCTACGAGCAGTACTTC. Its translation is CSVVLAGPTYEQYF. The chain recombines TRBV29-1 with TRBJ2-7, with 8 bases matching TRBD2. Germline CDR1 reads SQVTM; CDR2 reads ANQGSEA. The CDR3 extends over 14 amino acids. The V and J ends lost 4 bases and 2 bases, in that order; junction bases with no gene match: 7.

The chain uses TRBV7-9 and TRBJ1-2, with a possible D match to TRBD1 (5 bases). Per germline, CDR1 SEHNR and CDR2 FQNEAQ (reference sequence). Between the trimmed V and J ends, which lost 4 bases and 8 bases, there was a span of 14 bases. This CDR3 is 13 amino acids long. CDR3 loop: CASSSSSTAGYTF. As DNA, the CDR3 is TGTGCCAGCAGCTCCTCCTCGACAGCGGGCTACACCTTC.

J is TRBJ2-3 and V is TRBV4-3; D unclear. The CDR3 contains 15 residues. Trimming pared 0 bases from V and 6 bases from J, leaving 13 bases between. The germline gives CDR1 LGHNA, CDR2 YSLEER. The CDR3 nucleotides read TGCGCCAGCAGCCAAGAAAGGATACTACCTGATACGCAGTATTTT. This translates into CASSQERILPDTQYF.

The table lists this clone with a count of one. The chain links TRBV9 to TRBJ2-7, with 7 positions matching TRBD1. Germline lookup yields CDR1 SGDLS and CDR2 YYNGEE. This CDR3 region has 17 residues. With 3 bases clipped from V and 7 bases from J, the junction kept 19 bases outside the gene matches. In DNA, the CDR3 is TGTGCCAGCAGCGAGGGGGCCTCTACTGCCCTAACTTGGGAGCAGTACTTC. This encodes CASSEGASTALTWEQYF.

The genes are TRBV29-1 and TRBJ2-7, with 8 nucleotides matching TRBD2. CDR1 and CDR2 from the germline V gene are SQVTM and ANQGSEA. The CDR3 runs to 14 residues. Germline trimming cut 4 bases from V and 0 bases from J; bases unmatched to any gene: 5. DNA of the CDR3: TGCAGCGTTGTTGCGGGAGGCCTCTCCTACGAGCAGTACTTC. As protein: CSVVAGGLSYEQYF.

The chain recombines TRBV29-1 with TRBJ2-7, with a weak D call TRBD1 (6 bases). This CDR3 is 14 amino acids long. V lost 3 bases and J 0 bases, leaving 12 bases between the germline ends. Germline CDR1 and CDR2: SQVTM and ANQGSEA. As DNA, the CDR3 is TGCAGCGTTGAGATACAGGGTACCTCCTACGAGCAGTACTTC. Protein product: CSVEIQGTSYEQYF.

The genes are TRBV4-3 and TRBJ1-1; TRBD1 is a possible D gene (5 bases). This CDR3 has 15 amino acids. The germline V gene has CDR1 LGHNA and CDR2 YSLEER. V was cut by 0 bases and J by 8 bases, with 16 bases left in between. The CDR3 protein is CASSQESSVRGEAFF. Here the CDR3 DNA reads TGCGCCAGCAGCCAAGAAAGCTCGGTCCGGGGGGAAGCTTTCTTT.

The J gene is TRBJ2-3, the V gene TRBV30; 9 nucleotides align to TRBD2. The trim removed 2 bases at V and 5 bases at J, leaving 5 bases unmatched. CDR1 GTSNPN and CDR2 SVGIG come from the germline V gene (reference sequence). This CDR3 has 14 amino acids. CDR3: CAWSLAGLGDTQYF. The CDR3, as DNA: TGTGCCTGGAGTCTAGCGGGGCTCGGAGATACGCAGTATTTT.

The chain joins TRBV5-1 to TRBJ2-7, with D possibly matching TRBD1 (5 bases). This CDR3 has 14 amino acids. V was pared by 3 bases and J by 5 bases, with 15 bases between. Germline V gene data show CDR1 as SGHRS and CDR2 as YFSETQ. CDR3 nucleotides: TGCGCCAGCAGCTCGAGCCCTCAGGGCAACGAGCAGTACTTC. It specifies CASSSSPQGNEQYF.